What follows are 22 T cell receptor beta chains derived from one specimen sequenced in a study of blood T cell repertoires in COVID-19. TCRdb keeps only in-frame clones here, not all; method: immunoSEQ multiplex PCR. The table records about 300,000 clones, roughly 90% of them present only once. The sequenced material came from PBMCs or T cells enriched from blood (not recorded which). These receptors came from a woman aged 45 to 65 who had been exposed to COVID-19.

The rearrangement joins TRBV7-9 to TRBJ1-1; D not resolved. The V and J ends lost 0 bases and 7 bases respectively, with 15 bases between them. In germline, CDR1 is SEHNR, CDR2 FQNEAQ (reference sequence). This CDR3 region has 15 residues. Written as DNA, the CDR3 is TGTGCCAGCAGCTTAGCGCTGACGGGGAGGGATGAAGCTTTCTTT. Amino acid sequence: CASSLALTGRDEAFF.

The CDR3 spells CASSLDHRGNNSPLHF. Written as DNA, the CDR3 is TGCGCCAGCAGCCTCGACCACAGGGGAAATAATTCACCCCTCCACTTT. This chain uses TRBV5-1 with TRBJ1-6; 7 bases line up with TRBD1. Germline CDR1 is SGHRS and CDR2 is YFSETQ. The CDR3 length is 16 residues. J lost 5 bases, V lost 4 bases, and 9 bases had no gene match.

The chain joins TRBV6-5 to TRBJ2-2; 8 positions agree with TRBD2. V was clipped by 6 bases and J by 6 bases; unmatched bases: 6. Germline CDR1 and CDR2: MNHEY and SVGAGI. The CDR3 spans 14 residues. CDR3 residues: CASSPLTSAGELFF. CDR3 DNA sequence: TGTGCCAGCAGCCCCCTGACTAGCGCCGGGGAGCTGTTTTTT.

The chain uses TRBV7-8 and TRBJ2-5; D gene uncertain. Trimming left V 2 bases short and J 3 bases short, with 7 bases between. Germline CDR1 is SGHVS and CDR2 is FQNEAQ. There are 13 residues in the CDR3. The CDR3: CASSLSREETQYF. CDR3 nucleotide sequence: TGTGCCAGCAGCTTATCCCGGGAAGAGACCCAGTACTTC.

This clone occurred once. The V and J genes are TRBV27 and TRBJ2-3, with 10 bases fitting TRBD2. The junction had 6 bases not matched to a gene; V was cut back by 8 bases and J by 1 base. In germline, CDR1 is MNHEY, CDR2 SMNVEV (reference sequence). This CDR3 has 15 amino acids. In DNA form, the CDR3 reads TGTGCCAGCTGGGGGCTAGCGGGGGGCACAGATACGCAGTATTTT. It specifies CASWGLAGGTDTQYF.

J is TRBJ2-6 and V is TRBV10-3; TRBD1 aligns across 7 bases. V shed 5 bases, J shed 0 bases, and the junction held 7 bases outside the gene matches. Germline CDR1 ENHRY, CDR2 SYGVKD. CDR3 length: 17 amino acids. The CDR3, as DNA: TGTGCCATCAGTAAAGGCCAGGGGGACTCTGGGGCCAACGTCCTGACTTTC. It translates to CAISKGQGDSGANVLTF.

The chain uses TRBV6-1 and TRBJ2-2; 7 positions agree with TRBD1. Germline trimming cut 3 bases from V and 5 bases from J; bases unmatched to any gene: 9. Germline CDR1 MNHNS, CDR2 SASEGT. CDR3 length: 16 amino acids. The CDR3 coding sequence is TGTGCCAGCAGTGATCAATTGGGACAGCTGACCGGGGAGCTGTTTTTT. Translated: CASSDQLGQLTGELFF.

The V and J genes are TRBV14 and TRBJ1-6, with D possibly matching TRBD1 (5 bases). This CDR3 region has 15 residues. CDR1 is SGHDN, CDR2 FVKESK, per germline. V was clipped by 2 bases and J by 9 bases, with 14 bases between them. The CDR3 loop is CASSQKTASGSPLHF. DNA of the CDR3: TGTGCCAGCAGCCAAAAGACAGCCTCTGGTTCACCCCTCCACTTT.

CDR3 nucleotide sequence: TGTGCCAGCAGCCAACTTCCACAGGGGGCGGTGAATCACTTT. It codes for CASSQLPQGAVNHF. The V gene is TRBV3-1 (or the pseudogene TRBV3-2), the J gene TRBJ1-6; 9 nucleotides agree with TRBD1. V trimming: 2 bases; J trimming: 19 bases; junction bases outside the gene matches: 12. Germline V gene lookup returns CDR1 LGHDT and CDR2 YNNKEL (reference sequence). The CDR3 runs 14 residues.

V is TRBV7-9 and J is TRBJ1-6, with 8 bases identical to TRBD1. The CDR3 loop spans 15 amino acids. The V gene's germline CDR1 is SEHNR and CDR2 FQNEAQ (reference sequence). Trimming cost V 1 base and J 5 bases; bases outside gene matches: 1. DNA for the CDR3: TGTGCCAGCAGCTTAGGGACAGGGAATAATTCACCCCTCCACTTT. Protein sequence: CASSLGTGNNSPLHF.

The chain combines TRBV6-5 with TRBJ2-7; D perhaps matches TRBD1 (6 bases). The V end lost 5 bases, the J end lost 11 bases, and 13 bases lay between the germline ends. CDR1 and CDR2 (germline): MNHEY, SVGAGI. CDR3 length: 11 amino acids. CDR3 coding DNA: TGTGCCAGCAGTCAGACAGGTGTCGAGTACTTC. Translating gives CASSQTGVEYF.

This sequence joins TRBV13 and TRBJ1-3; no reliable D call. The length of the CDR3 is 16 residues. Trimming took off 1 base at V and 1 base at J, with 11 bases between the two ends. Per the germline V gene, CDR1 is PRHDT and CDR2 is FYEKMQ (reference sequence). The CDR3 region has the DNA TGTGCCAGCAGCTTAGTGCTGGGGAGGTCTGGAAACACCATATATTTT. It encodes CASSLVLGRSGNTIYF.

The rearrangement joins TRBV5-1 to TRBJ2-7, with 9 bases aligning to TRBD1. Germline CDR1 reads SGHRS; CDR2 reads YFSETQ. This CDR3 is 15 amino acids long. V dropped 1 base and J dropped 5; count of bases not matched to a gene: 7. The DNA for the CDR3 is TGCGCCAGCAGCTTGACGGGGACAGGGTGGGACGAGCAGTACTTC. This gives the protein CASSLTGTGWDEQYF.

The V and J genes are TRBV6-5 and TRBJ2-1, with 13 bases lining up with TRBD2. With V trimmed by 4 bases and J by 8 bases, 5 bases remained unmatched. Germline V gene lookup returns CDR1 MNHEY and CDR2 SVGAGI. The CDR3 covers 15 residues. The CDR3 here is CASSSQTSGGYEQFF. For the CDR3, the DNA is TGTGCCAGCAGTTCTCAGACTAGCGGGGGGTATGAGCAGTTCTTC.

In this sample, this clone turned up once. This chain joins TRBV2 and TRBJ2-5, with 11 bases lining up with TRBD2. The CDR3 consists of 15 residues. Germline V gene sequence: CDR1 SNHLY, CDR2 FYNNEI. V shed 6 bases, J shed 5 bases, and the junction held 8 bases outside the gene matches. The CDR3 coding sequence is TGTGCCAGCAGATTAGCGGGGGGGCCTCGGGAGACCCAGTACTTC. Amino acid sequence: CASRLAGGPRETQYF.

This clone has a handful of counts. The gene calls are TRBV7-2 and TRBJ2-5; tentatively, D is TRBD1 (6 bases). Trimming cost V 4 bases and J 4 bases, with 13 bases left between them. Germline CDR1 and CDR2: SGHTA and FQGNSA. The CDR3 length is 14 residues. The chain's CDR3 is CASSSQTGSETQYF. CDR3 coding DNA: TGTGCCAGCAGCTCCCAAACAGGGTCAGAGACCCAGTACTTC.

This clone is a singleton in its sample. This CDR3 is CASSASGESSPLHF. The DNA for the CDR3 is TGTGCCAGTAGTGCTTCTGGGGAGTCTTCACCCCTCCACTTT. The chain employs TRBV19 and TRBJ1-6; D unclear. The germline CDR1 and CDR2 sequences are LNHDA and SQIVND (reference sequence). The CDR3 has 14 residues. Between the trimmed V and J ends, which lost 5 bases and 9 bases, there was a span of 14 bases. The entire variable domain, with the rest obtained from reference TRBV19 and TRBJ1-6, is as follows: DGGITQSPKYLFRKEGQNVTLSCEQNLNHDAMYWYRQDPGQGLRLIYYSQIVNDFQKGDIAEGYSVSREKKESFPLTVTSAQKNPTAFYLCASSASGESSPLHFGNGTRLTVT.

The V gene is TRBV25-1, the J gene TRBJ1-4; no reliable D call. Trimming removed 4 bases from V and 8 bases from J, with 14 bases in between. CDR1 is MGHDK and CDR2 is SYGVNS in the germline V gene. The CDR3 runs 14 residues. CDR3 coding DNA: TGTGCCAGCAGTGGAGGCCCGATCCAAGAAAAACTGTTTTTT. It translates to CASSGGPIQEKLFF.

The J gene is TRBJ1-5, the V gene TRBV6-2 or TRBV6-3; D remains ambiguous. Germline CDR1 is MNHEY and CDR2 is SVGEGT. CDR3 size: 16 residues. V lost 0 bases and J 0 bases, leaving 9 bases between the germline ends. In nucleotides, the CDR3 is TGTGCCAGCAGTTACTCGCGAGCGCGTAGCAATCAGCCCCAGCATTTT. It codes for CASSYSRARSNQPQHF.

The chain has TRBV18 and TRBJ1-2; no clear D gene. Germline V gene data show CDR1 as KGHSH and CDR2 as LQKENI. Trimming cost V 2 bases and J 5 bases, with 6 bases left between them. This CDR3 is 12 amino acids long. The CDR3 protein is CASSPEAYGYTF. Here the CDR3 DNA reads TGTGCCAGCTCACCAGAGGCGTATGGCTACACCTTC.

Here the CDR3 DNA reads TGTGCCAGTAGCACAGGGTTCTCTGGAAACACCATATATTTT. Encoded protein: CASSTGFSGNTIYF. The V and J genes are TRBV19 and TRBJ1-3, with a possible D match to TRBD1 (6 bases). Germline V lookup: CDR1 LNHDA, CDR2 SQIVND (reference sequence). V lost 6 bases and J lost 0, with 9 bases in between. The CDR3 runs 14 residues. Based on the CDR3 plus reference TRBV19 and TRBJ1-3, the full variable domain is DGGITQSPKYLFRKEGQNVTLSCEQNLNHDAMYWYRQDPGQGLRLIYYSQIVNDFQKGDIAEGYSVSREKKESFPLTVTSAQKNPTAFYLCASSTGFSGNTIYFGEGSWLTVV.

The V and J genes are TRBV12-5 and TRBJ2-5; TRBD2 matches 16 bases. CDR3 length: 18 residues. Unmatched junction bases numbered 9, after V lost 3 bases and J lost 5 bases. Germline CDR1 and CDR2: LGHNT and FRNRAP. In DNA, the CDR3 is TGTGCTAGTGGTTTTAACATCGGGACTAGCGGGGGGGAGGAGACCCAGTACTTC. This gives the protein CASGFNIGTSGGEETQYF.